Each of the 14 T cell receptor beta chains below was sequenced from the same sample in a study of identical twins. Via MiXCR, TCRdb re-called the 5' RACE reads, giving one row per CDR3 protein. Of approximately 700,000 distinct CDR3 sequences listed, less than 7% were seen once; the top ten hold 1.5% to 2%. The sample was naive T cells sorted from blood. The receptors derive from a man younger than 35 in good health.

This clonotype was found many times. The chain uses TRBV6-1 and TRBJ1-5; D may be TRBD1 (5 bases). V was shortened by 8 bases and J by 4 bases, with 18 bases between the two germline ends. The CDR3 spans 15 residues. Germline CDR1 is MNHNS and CDR2 is SASEGT. The DNA of the CDR3 is TGTGCCAGCGATGGGACTTCACGGGTAAATCAGCCCCAGCATTTT. Translating gives CASDGTSRVNQPQHF.

The chain couples TRBV6-2 or TRBV6-3 to TRBJ2-7; weak D call: TRBD2 (5 bases). The germline gives CDR1 MNHEY, CDR2 SVGEGT. V shed 3 bases and J shed 7 bases, with 19 bases lying between them. This CDR3 has 15 amino acids. The CDR3 region is CASSYSGESILEQYV. The CDR3 DNA reads as TGTGCCAGCAGTTATTCTGGGGAGAGTATATTAGAGCAGTACGTC.

The CDR3 DNA reads as TGTGCCAGCAGCCCAACACCAGGTACCGAAGCTTTCTTT. Encoded protein: CASSPTPGTEAFF. The genes are TRBV5-5 and TRBJ1-1; D is unclear. Looked up from germline, CDR1 is SGHKS and CDR2 is YYEKEE (reference sequence). V was cut by 4 bases and J by 8 bases, with 15 bases left in between. The CDR3 consists of 13 residues. The full variable domain, in which reference TRBV5-5 and TRBJ1-1 provide the parts outside the CDR3, is DAGVTQSPTHLIKTRGQQVTLRCSPISGHKSVSWYQQVLGQGPQFIFQYYEKEERGRGNFPDRFSARQFPNYSSELNVNALLLGDSALYLCASSPTPGTEAFFGQGTRLTVV.

This clonotype has a count of ten or more. This chain joins TRBV10-3 and TRBJ1-1; 7 positions agree with TRBD1. CDR1 and CDR2 from the germline V gene are ENHRY and SYGVKD. The V gene end was trimmed by 0 bases and the J gene end by 1 base; junction bases not matched to a gene: 2. The length of the CDR3 is 15 residues. In DNA, the CDR3 is TGTGCCATCAGTGAGTCCCGGACAGGGAACACTGAAGCTTTCTTT. This sequence encodes CAISESRTGNTEAFF.

V and J are TRBV4-2 and TRBJ2-5; D may be TRBD2 (6 bases). V lost 0 bases to trimming and J lost 5 bases, with 16 bases between them. The CDR3 is 16 amino acids. Germline CDR1 and CDR2: LGHNA and YNFKEQ. Here the CDR3 DNA reads TGTGCCAGCAGCCAAGATGAGCGGGCCGGGCACGAGACCCAGTACTTC. Amino acids: CASSQDERAGHETQYF.

This clonotype was recorded many times. V is TRBV5-1 and J is TRBJ2-3; TRBD2 matches at 9 bases. V was clipped by 5 bases and J by 6 bases; unmatched bases: 16. This CDR3 has 17 residues. Germline CDR1 is SGHRS and CDR2 is YFSETQ. CDR3 loop: CASSYTLSGRPSDTQYF. The CDR3 nucleotides read TGCGCCAGCAGTTACACCCTAAGCGGGAGGCCCTCTGATACGCAGTATTTT.

V and J are TRBV5-1 and TRBJ2-1; D remains unclear. Germline assignment: CDR1 SGHRS and CDR2 YFSETQ. The V end lost 0 bases, the J end lost 12 bases, and 7 bases lay between the germline ends. There are 11 residues in the CDR3. The chain's CDR3 is CASSLGLWQFF. The CDR3 DNA sequence: TGCGCCAGCAGCTTGGGGCTCTGGCAGTTCTTC.

A note on this clonotype: Possible read error: a much larger clone is one base away. The CDR3 DNA follows: TGTGCCAGCAGTCCGACAAGAGAAACCCTCGAGCAGTACTTC. Amino acid sequence: CASSPTRETLEQYF. This chain links TRBV27 with TRBJ2-7; D unclear. This CDR3 is 14 amino acids long. In germline, CDR1 is MNHEY, CDR2 SMNVEV (reference sequence). Trimming took off 5 bases at V and 6 bases at J, with 17 bases between the two ends.

This CDR3 reads CSGRQGARGYTF. CDR3 nucleotide sequence: TGCAGCGGGAGACAGGGGGCGAGGGGCTACACCTTC. This rearrangement joins TRBV29-1 to TRBJ1-2; 10 nucleotides agree with TRBD1. V was clipped by 7 bases and J by 8 bases; unmatched bases: 7. Germline CDR1 is SQVTM and CDR2 is ANQGSEA. This CDR3 comprises 12 residues. The full variable domain, with the rest looked up from reference TRBV29-1 and TRBJ1-2, is SAVISQKPSRDICQRGTSLTIQCQVDSQVTMMFWYRQQPGQSLTLIATANQGSEATYESGFVIDKFPISRPNLTFSTLTVSNMSPEDSSIYLCSGRQGARGYTFGSGTRLTVV.

This clonotype was observed at least ten times. The chain is built from TRBV5-1 and TRBJ1-6, with 9 bases aligning to TRBD1. With V trimmed by 3 bases and J by 5 bases, 3 bases remained unmatched. The germline CDR1 and CDR2 sequences are SGHRS and YFSETQ. CDR3 length: 15 residues. CDR3 amino acids: CASSYGDRDNSPLHF. CDR3 DNA: TGCGCCAGCAGCTATGGGGACAGGGATAATTCACCCCTCCACTTT.

Here the CDR3 DNA reads TGCGCCAGCAGCTTTTTAGACGATGAGCAGTTCTTC. Translation gives CASSFLDDEQFF. This chain links TRBV5-1 with TRBJ2-1; D ambiguous. Deletions cut 2 bases from V and 8 bases from J, with 8 bases between. This CDR3 contains 12 residues. Germline lookup yields CDR1 SGHRS and CDR2 YFSETQ.

V is TRBV5-1 and J is TRBJ2-3, with D unresolved. CDR1 is SGHRS, CDR2 YFSETQ, per germline. V lost 5 bases and J 6 bases, leaving 13 bases between the germline ends. The CDR3 sequence is 13 residues long. The CDR3 DNA sequence: TGCGCCAGCAGAAAGGAAACTTCGGATACGCAGTATTTT. It specifies CASRKETSDTQYF.

This clonotype was counted only a few times. V and J are TRBV20-1 and TRBJ2-1; D not certain. V shed 5 bases and J shed 4 bases, with 6 bases lying between them. CDR3 length equals 11 residues. The germline V gene has CDR1 DFQATT and CDR2 SNEGSKA (reference sequence). CDR3 DNA sequence: TGCAGTGCTCTAGAGTACAATGAGCAGTTCTTC. It translates to CSALEYNEQFF.

The rearrangement links TRBV7-2 to TRBJ2-7; unclear D gene. The CDR3 is 13 amino acids. Deletions cut 2 bases from V and 2 bases from J, with 7 bases between. Germline CDR1 reads SGHTA; CDR2 reads FQGNSA. Here the CDR3 DNA reads TGTGCCAGCAGCTTACCGTCACCCTACGAGCAGTACTTC. Its protein is CASSLPSPYEQYF.